The source of this T cell receptor beta chain is a study of beta chain features in type 1 diabetes. The authors took one heparinised blood draw, averaging about 120 mL, from each donor. Germline assignment: CDR1 MDHEN and CDR2 SYDVKM. The CDR3 is 12 amino acids. Trimming left V 7 bases short and J 7 bases short, with 14 bases between. Since all of the isolated RNA was reverse transcribed, expressed TCRB transcripts were what got sequenced. Method: immunoSEQ multiplex PCR; TCRdb's copy keeps in-frame clones and lacks some. The table has some 180,000 clones, 13% seen once. The chain employs TRBV28 and TRBJ2-7; possibly TRBD2 for D (6 bases). This clonotype was obtained from a woman aged 18-30 years in good health. Sequenced sample: central memory CD4+ T cells from blood. The CDR3 DNA follows: TGTGCCAGCATTCGCCGAGGAGGGGAGCAGTACTTC. Translated, it gives CASIRRGGEQYF.